This passage covers 19 T cell receptor beta chains from one sample sequenced in a study of T-cell memory formation after mild COVID-19. MiXCR, applied by TCRdb to the 5' RACE reads, yields one record per CDR3 protein. The sample lists roughly 450,000 distinct CDR3 sequences, roughly 20% occurring once. The specimen sequenced was PBMCs or a T cell subset sorted from them (not recorded which). The receptors originated from an adult woman who had mild COVID-19 (a few samples of this study predate the infection). Cell type and time point are not known.

This clonotype was observed once. This chain links TRBV7-2 with TRBJ2-5; 7 nucleotides agree with TRBD2. CDR3 length equals 14 residues. The V and J ends lost 8 bases and 5 bases, in that order; junction bases with no gene match: 11. The germline V gene encodes CDR1 SGHTA and CDR2 FQGNSA. The CDR3 region has the DNA TGTGCCAGCGGGCGGGGAGGGCGAGGGGAGACCCAGTACTTC. Translated, it gives CASGRGGRGETQYF.

The chain uses TRBV5-4 and TRBJ1-2, with 12 nucleotides matching TRBD1. The CDR3 contains 17 residues. J lost 2 bases, V lost 3 bases, and 8 bases had no gene match. Per germline, CDR1 SGHNT and CDR2 YYREEE (reference sequence). DNA of the CDR3: TGTGCCAGCAGCTCATCAACTGGGACAGGGGGCAACTATGGCTACACCTTC. This sequence encodes CASSSSTGTGGNYGYTF. Using reference TRBV5-4 and TRBJ1-2 for the parts outside the CDR3, the full variable domain is ETGVTQSPTHLIKTRGQQVTLRCSSQSGHNTVSWYQQALGQGPQFIFQYYREEENGRGNFPPRFSGLQFPNYSSELNVNALELDDSALYLCASSSSTGTGGNYGYTFGSGTRLTVV.

CDR3 amino acids: CASSVELSRDAHNEQFF. In DNA form, the CDR3 reads TGTGCCAGCAGCGTAGAATTATCACGGGACGCACACAATGAGCAGTTCTTC. V is TRBV9 and J is TRBJ2-1; the D gene could be TRBD1 or TRBD2 (5 bases each). Trimming stripped 0 bases from V and 5 bases from J, with 18 bases between. CDR1 is SGDLS and CDR2 is YYNGEE in the germline V gene. This CDR3 has 17 residues.

This clonotype turned up a few times. The chain is built from TRBV14 and TRBJ1-2; TRBD1 agrees at 11 bases. The CDR3 has 16 residues. In germline, CDR1 is SGHDN, CDR2 FVKESK. The V gene end was trimmed by 0 bases and the J gene end by 4 bases; junction bases not matched to a gene: 4. CDR3 loop: CASSQDLGQGAYGYTF. The CDR3 DNA follows: TGTGCCAGCAGCCAAGACCTCGGACAGGGGGCCTATGGCTACACCTTC.

The rearrangement links TRBV4-2 to TRBJ2-5, with no clear D. Germline lookup yields CDR1 LGHNA and CDR2 YNFKEQ. Trimming cost V 4 bases and J 1 base, with 10 bases left between them. The CDR3 has 14 residues. The DNA of the CDR3 is TGTGCCAGCAGCCGAAGTCAGGCCCAAGAGACCCAGTACTTC. The encoded protein is CASSRSQAQETQYF.

The chain has TRBV4-1 and TRBJ1-1; tentative D call: TRBD1 (5 bases). The V end was cut by 2 bases, the J end by 0 bases, with 16 bases between. CDR1 MGHRA and CDR2 YSYEKL come from the germline V gene. CDR3 length: 17 residues. CDR3 sequence (DNA): TGCGCCAGCAGCCAAAAAGTCGGGGCCTACATGAACACTGAAGCTTTCTTT. Translation: CASSQKVGAYMNTEAFF.

The gene calls are TRBV11-2 and TRBJ2-3; D possibly corresponds to TRBD2 (7 bases). Trimming stripped 7 bases from V and 0 bases from J, with 11 bases between. The V gene's germline CDR1 is SGHAT and CDR2 FQNNGV. The CDR3 runs to 14 residues. CDR3 DNA sequence: TGTGCCAGCAACGGGGGGCCGAGCACAGATACGCAGTATTTT. It translates to CASNGGPSTDTQYF.

This clonotype was observed a handful of times. The CDR3 DNA is TGCAGTGCCCGACTAGCGGGGATATACAATGAGCAGTTCTTC. It specifies CSARLAGIYNEQFF. This chain uses TRBV20-1 with TRBJ2-1; TRBD2 agrees at 11 bases. Per germline, CDR1 DFQATT and CDR2 SNEGSKA (reference sequence). The CDR3 contains 14 residues. The V gene end was trimmed by 6 bases and the J gene end by 4 bases; junction bases not matched to a gene: 5.

This clonotype was seen a few times. This sequence joins TRBV6-2 or TRBV6-3 and TRBJ2-7, with a weak D call TRBD1 (6 bases). The CDR3 loop spans 13 amino acids. The germline CDR1 and CDR2 sequences are MNHEY and SVGEGT. The germline V and J ends were trimmed by 8 bases and 2 bases, with 13 bases remaining between them. Here the CDR3 DNA reads TGTGCCAGCGGTCGGGACACAGCCTACGAGCAGTACTTC. It is translated as CASGRDTAYEQYF.

This clonotype was recorded many times. This chain connects TRBV5-1 to TRBJ2-3, with a possible D match to TRBD2 (6 bases). V gave up 4 bases and J gave up 4 bases, with 10 bases separating them. The CDR3 totals 13 residues. In germline, CDR1 is SGHRS, CDR2 YFSETQ. CDR3 protein: CASSPGRADTQYF. The CDR3 region has the DNA TGCGCCAGCAGCCCCGGGAGAGCAGATACGCAGTATTTT.

The chain couples TRBV11-2 to TRBJ2-1; no firm D call. The CDR3 consists of 12 residues. V lost 5 bases, J lost 5 bases, and 7 bases lay in between. Germline V CDR1 and CDR2: SGHAT, FQNNGV. The CDR3 DNA reads TGTGCCAGCAGCGCATGGGACAATGAGCAGTTCTTC. Translation gives CASSAWDNEQFF.

This chain joins TRBV14 and TRBJ1-1; D unresolved. The V end was cut by 1 base, the J end by 11 bases, with 8 bases between. The CDR3 sequence is 11 residues long. CDR1 is SGHDN and CDR2 is FVKESK in the germline V gene. The CDR3 spells CASSQVGMAFF. The CDR3 DNA follows: TGTGCCAGCAGCCAAGTCGGGATGGCTTTCTTT. Full variable domain (rest looked up from reference TRBV14 and TRBJ1-1): EAGVTQFPSHSVIEKGQTVTLRCDPISGHDNLYWYRRVMGKEIKFLLHFVKESKQDESGMPNNRFLAERTGGTYSTLKVQPAELEDSGVYFCASSQVGMAFFGQGTRLTVV.

This clonotype was picked up a small number of times. The rearrangement links TRBV20-1 to TRBJ1-1; D is unresolved. V was shortened by 0 bases and J by 1 base, with 9 bases between the two germline ends. CDR1 and CDR2 from the germline V gene are DFQATT and SNEGSKA (reference sequence). The length of the CDR3 is 14 residues. This CDR3 reads CSARDLGRNTEAFF. CDR3 sequence (DNA): TGCAGTGCTAGAGATCTGGGCAGGAACACTGAAGCTTTCTTT.

The chain couples TRBV6-5 to TRBJ1-2; a weak D match, TRBD1 (5 bases). The CDR3 covers 15 residues. Germline-derived CDR1 and CDR2 are MNHEY and SVGAGI. Trimming stripped 2 bases from V and 2 bases from J, with 12 bases between. Here the CDR3 reads CASSYLQGGNYGYTF. As DNA, the CDR3 is TGTGCCAGCAGTTACCTCCAGGGAGGGAACTATGGCTACACCTTC.

This clonotype has a handful of counts. CDR3 nucleotide sequence: TGTGCCAGCAGCTTATTCAGGGATAACTATGGCTACACCTTC. As protein: CASSLFRDNYGYTF. The rearrangement uses TRBV7-2 and TRBJ1-2; D is possibly TRBD1 (5 bases). Germline V gene data show CDR1 as SGHTA and CDR2 as FQGNSA. The CDR3 contains 14 residues. V was pared by 2 bases and J by 1 base, with 8 bases between. Variable domain in full (rest from reference TRBV7-2 and TRBJ1-2): GAGVSQSPSNKVTEKGKDVELRCDPISGHTALYWYRQSLGQGLEFLIYFQGNSAPDKSGLPSDRFSAERTGGSVSTLTIQRTQQEDSAVYLCASSLFRDNYGYTFGSGTRLTVV.

This chain joins TRBV3-1 and TRBJ1-3, with TRBD1 matching 8 bases. CDR3 length: 17 amino acids. Trimming took 3 bases from V and 4 from J; bases not matched to a gene: 11. Germline V lookup: CDR1 LGHDT, CDR2 YNNKEL (reference sequence). CDR3 amino acids: CASSQFAGGVLGNTIYF. The CDR3 DNA follows: TGTGCCAGCAGCCAGTTCGCAGGGGGCGTCTTAGGAAACACCATATATTTT.

This clonotype was seen a few times. The V and J genes are TRBV6-5 and TRBJ2-4; 7 bases are a match to TRBD1. CDR1 MNHEY and CDR2 SVGAGI come from the germline V gene. There are 13 residues in the CDR3. Losses at the gene ends were 6 bases for V and 6 bases for J; bases not matched to a gene: 5. The CDR3 DNA is TGTGCCAGCAGCCACGGGGACAGAAACATTCAGTACTTC. Translated, it gives CASSHGDRNIQYF.

At least ten counts were recorded for this clonotype. This chain links TRBV20-1 with TRBJ2-1, with 9 bases that match TRBD2. The CDR3 is made up of 15 amino acids. V shed 4 bases and J 4 bases; nucleotides not matched to a gene: 8. Germline CDR1 is DFQATT and CDR2 is SNEGSKA (reference sequence). CDR3 coding DNA: TGCAGTGCTACCATAAGAGCGGGAGGTTACAATGAGCAGTTCTTC. This translates into CSATIRAGGYNEQFF.

This clonotype was counted at least ten times. The V gene is TRBV20-1, the J gene TRBJ1-5; D possibly corresponds to TRBD1 (6 bases). The CDR3 consists of 16 residues. The germline V and J ends were trimmed by 0 bases and 5 bases, with 17 bases remaining between them. In germline, CDR1 is DFQATT, CDR2 SNEGSKA (reference sequence). CDR3 coding DNA: TGCAGTGCTAGAGATGTTCGGGGGCCGAGGGATCAGCCCCAGCATTTT. It yields the protein CSARDVRGPRDQPQHF.